This T cell receptor (beta chain) comes out of a study of blood T cell repertoires in COVID-19. Germline V gives CDR1 LNHDA, CDR2 SQIVND (reference sequence). The CDR3 is 15 residues long. Trimming at V came to 8 bases and at J to 3 bases, leaving 6 bases not matched to a gene. In the source study's methods: Amplified reference gene primers provided the basis for estimating nucleated cell counts. Some clones are missing from TCRdb's copy, which holds only in-frame ones; the method was immunoSEQ multiplex PCR. That table is the source of V, J and clone size, and D and trimming were worked out from the DNA. The table lists 150,000 or so clones, approximately 81% of them singletons. This clone was seen a few times. In terms of age and location, participants ranged from about 18 to 89 years and lived in about two dozen US areas. Self-reported history from a screening survey and questionnaire set each donor's cohort. Cohort 3 recovery required two negative PCRs, clearance, or symptom resolution.

Material: PBMCs or T cells enriched from blood (not recorded which). The V call is TRBV19, the J call TRBJ2-1, with 11 bases lining up with TRBD2. This clonotype was sampled from a woman in her 50s who had recovered from COVID-19. CDR3 coding DNA: TGTGCCAGTCGGACTAGCGGGTCGAACTACAATGAGCAGTTCTTC. Its translation: CASRTSGSNYNEQFF.